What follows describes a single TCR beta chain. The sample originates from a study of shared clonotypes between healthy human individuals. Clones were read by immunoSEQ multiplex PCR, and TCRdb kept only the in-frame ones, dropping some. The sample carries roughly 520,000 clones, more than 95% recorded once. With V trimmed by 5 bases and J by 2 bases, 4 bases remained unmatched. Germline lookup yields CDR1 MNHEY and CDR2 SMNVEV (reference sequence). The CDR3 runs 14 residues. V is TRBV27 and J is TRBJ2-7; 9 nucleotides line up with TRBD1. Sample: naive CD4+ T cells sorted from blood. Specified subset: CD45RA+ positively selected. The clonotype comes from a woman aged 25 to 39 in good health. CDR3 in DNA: TGTGCCAGCAGTGAACAGGGGGCCGCCTACGAGCAGTACTTC. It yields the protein CASSEQGAAYEQYF.